The 29 T cell receptor beta chains listed next were all sequenced from one sample in a study of CD8+CD57+ T cells in acquired aplastic anemia. The use of genomic DNA as template underpinned the TCR beta VDJ and CDR3 profiling. TCRdb re-called the reads with MiXCR, one entry per CDR3 protein. This sample has some 410,000 distinct CDR3 sequences; roughly 68% occur once, and the top ten carry 3% to 4.5%. Sequencing was performed on sorted CD4+, CD8+, or CD8+CD57+ T cells (not recorded which) from PBMCs. The receptor source for this set is a human donor in good health, serving as a control.

The chain carries TRBV5-8 and TRBJ2-7; 11 bases align to TRBD2. In germline, CDR1 is SGHTS, CDR2 YDEGEE. This CDR3 contains 16 residues. The junction had 12 bases not matched to a gene; V was cut back by 4 bases and J by 6 bases. The CDR3 loop reads CASSQGVAGGYREQYF. The DNA for the CDR3 is TGTGCCAGCAGCCAAGGGGTAGCGGGGGGGTATCGCGAGCAGTACTTC. Complete variable domain (other parts from reference TRBV5-8 and TRBJ2-7): EAGVTQSPTHLIKTRGQQATLRCSPISGHTSVYWYQQALGLGLQFLLWYDEGEERNRGNFPPRFSGRQFPNYSSELNVNALELEDSALYLCASSQGVAGGYREQYFGPGTRLTVT.

Details on this clonotype: An end of the junction differs from the germline gene, which may be a read error. V is TRBV10-2 and J is TRBJ2-3; D not resolved. This CDR3 comprises 15 residues. Germline CDR1 reads WSHSY; CDR2 reads SAAADI. The CDR3 spells CVSSIVAKNTDTQYF. The CDR3, as DNA: TGTGTCAGCAGCATAGTTGCCAAGAACACAGATACGCAGTATTTT.

The genes are TRBV7-3 and TRBJ2-7; 8 nucleotides match TRBD2. Germline V CDR1 and CDR2: SGHTA, FQGTGA. This CDR3 is 16 amino acids long. The junction had 22 bases not matched to a gene; V was cut back by 8 bases and J by 10 bases. The CDR3 coding sequence is TGTGCCAGCCGTGTACGGAAGCGGGGGTGGAACACAGATCAGTACTTC. This translates into CASRVRKRGWNTDQYF.

This clonotype was seen ten or more times. The CDR3 spells CASSPLRTADNEKLFF. The DNA of the CDR3 is TGTGCCAGCAGCCCCTTGAGGACTGCGGATAATGAAAAACTGTTTTTT. This chain joins TRBV9 and TRBJ1-4; no definite D call. CDR1 and CDR2 (germline): SGDLS, YYNGEE. The CDR3 contains 16 residues. Trimming shortened V by 4 bases and J by 4 bases, and 17 bases separated the two germline ends.

This chain uses TRBV19 with TRBJ1-1; D not certain. The length of the CDR3 is 12 residues. CDR1 is LNHDA, CDR2 SQIVND, per germline (reference sequence). V gave up 6 bases and J gave up 3 bases, with 8 bases separating them. The CDR3: CASRSWDTEAFF. The CDR3 DNA reads TGTGCCAGTAGAAGCTGGGACACTGAAGCTTTCTTT.

This clonotype was seen ten or more times. V usage is TRBV28 and J usage is TRBJ2-3; D is uncertain. The CDR3 has 12 residues. Trimming shortened V by 6 bases and J by 2 bases, and 6 bases separated the two germline ends. Per germline, CDR1 MDHEN and CDR2 SYDVKM. The CDR3 DNA reads as TGTGCCAGCAGCTCCTACACAGATACGCAGTATTTT. This encodes CASSSYTDTQYF.

Comment on this clonotype: Since no conserved phenylalanine or tryptophan closes the CDR3, a read error is the likely cause. CDR3 DNA sequence: TGTGCCAGCAGGGCTGGGATTGGCATAGGTGACCAGTTCTAC. Translation: CASRAGIGIGDQFY. The rearrangement uses TRBV2 and TRBJ2-1, with no clear D. This CDR3 is built from 14 residues. Per the germline V gene, CDR1 is SNHLY and CDR2 is FYNNEI. V lost 6 bases to trimming and J lost 13 bases, with 22 bases between them.

A note on this clonotype: With a much larger clone just one base away, this may be a read error. The chain uses TRBV30 and TRBJ2-5; weak D call: TRBD2 (6 bases). Trimming took 2 bases from V and 13 from J, leaving 17 bases between them. Per the germline V gene, CDR1 is GTSNPN and CDR2 is SVGIG (reference sequence). This CDR3 comprises 12 residues. This CDR3 reads CAWSSGGIRLYF. The DNA of the CDR3 is TGTGCCTGGAGTAGTGGGGGGATACGGCTGTACTTC.

The chain recombines TRBV7-3 with TRBJ1-2, with 8 bases identical to TRBD1. J lost 14 bases, V lost 2 bases, and 16 bases had no gene match. The germline CDR1 and CDR2 sequences are SGHTA and FQGTGA. This CDR3 comprises 15 residues. CDR3 in DNA: TGTGCCAGCAGCTTATCGTTCCAGGGGGCGCTTGGACTGACCTTC. Translating gives CASSLSFQGALGLTF. The complete variable domain, with remaining parts taken from reference TRBV7-3 and TRBJ1-2, reads GAGVSQTPSNKVTEKGKYVELRCDPISGHTALYWYRQSLGQGPEFLIYFQGTGAADDSGLPNDRFFAVRPEGSVSTLKIQRTERGDSAVYLCASSLSFQGALGLTFGSGTRLTVV.

In its sample, this clonotype was seen many times. The rearrangement uses TRBV2 and TRBJ1-2, with 7 positions matching TRBD1. In germline, CDR1 is SNHLY, CDR2 FYNNEI. With V trimmed by 6 bases and J by 5 bases, 6 bases remained unmatched. This CDR3 is built from 13 residues. DNA for the CDR3: TGTGCCAGCAGGGAGACAGGGACATATGGCTACACCTTC. Its protein product is CASRETGTYGYTF.

This clonotype was seen ten or more times. V is TRBV9 and J is TRBJ1-6, with D possibly matching TRBD1 (6 bases). V was cut by 3 bases and J by 3 bases, with 7 bases left in between. CDR3 length: 14 residues. Germline V lookup: CDR1 SGDLS, CDR2 YYNGEE. Written as DNA, the CDR3 is TGTGCCAGCAGCGGACAGGACTATAATTCACCCCTCCACTTT. This codes for CASSGQDYNSPLHF.

The rearrangement joins TRBV10-1 to TRBJ2-5; 7 bases align to TRBD2. The germline V gene encodes CDR1 WNHNN and CDR2 SYGVQD (reference sequence). With 3 bases clipped from V and 4 bases from J, the junction kept 5 bases outside the gene matches. The CDR3 contains 14 residues. The CDR3 DNA is TGCGCCAGCAGTGAACGGGGGGAGATAGAGACCCAGTACTTC. Amino acids: CASSERGEIETQYF.

Note on this clonotype: A much larger clone differs from this one at a single base, so this may be a read error. The V call is TRBV5-4, the J call TRBJ2-3; perhaps TRBD2 as D (5 bases). The CDR3 runs 15 residues. Per germline, CDR1 SGHNT and CDR2 YYREEE (reference sequence). This CDR3 reads CAGSLVGLSTDTQYF. The DNA of the CDR3 is TGTGCCGGCAGCTTGGTCGGACTTTCCACAGATACGCAGTATTTT.

The J gene is TRBJ2-7, the V gene TRBV7-9, with D possibly matching TRBD1 (6 bases). This CDR3 contains 13 residues. V gave up 3 bases and J gave up 4 bases, with 10 bases separating them. Germline lookup yields CDR1 SEHNR and CDR2 FQNEAQ (reference sequence). CDR3 region: CASSLTDRYEQYF. CDR3 in DNA: TGTGCCAGCAGCTTGACGGACAGATACGAGCAGTACTTC.

This clonotype has a handful of counts. This rearrangement joins TRBV24-1 to TRBJ1-5; D gene unclear. This CDR3 contains 15 residues. The V gene lost 3 bases and the J gene lost 4 bases, with 12 bases spanning the gap. Per the germline V gene, CDR1 is KGHDR and CDR2 is SFDVKD. CDR3 sequence (DNA): TGTGCCACCAGTGATCAAGCAGGAGGTAATCAGCCCCAGCATTTT. It translates to CATSDQAGGNQPQHF.

Comment on this clonotype: Given the absence of the conserved phenylalanine or tryptophan at the CDR3 end, a read error is likely. The V call is TRBV7-4, the J call TRBJ2-3, with a tentative D call TRBD1 (5 bases). Germline V gives CDR1 SGHVT, CDR2 SQSDAQ. CDR3 length: 13 amino acids. The CDR3: CASRLGAAGLQYL. The CDR3 coding sequence is TGTGCCAGCAGGTTAGGGGCGGCAGGTCTGCAGTATTTG.

Of note for this clonotype: In this CDR3 the conserved last residue, phenylalanine or tryptophan, is missing, so a read error is likely. The J gene is TRBJ1-2, the V gene TRBV7-2; 10 nucleotides match TRBD1. Germline values: CDR1 SGHTA, CDR2 FQGNSA. The CDR3 length is 13 residues. The CDR3 DNA is TGTGCCAGCGGCTTAGGGACAGGGGACGGCTACACCCTC. This encodes CASGLGTGDGYTL.

DNA for the CDR3: TGTGCCAGCAGCTTGGGGGTGAGACTAGCGATCTACGAGCAGTACTTC. Translated: CASSLGVRLAIYEQYF. The rearrangement links TRBV28 to TRBJ2-7; 8 bases agree with TRBD2. J was trimmed by 3 bases and V by 6 bases; bases with no gene match: 13. Germline-derived CDR1 and CDR2 are MDHEN and SYDVKM. The CDR3 is made up of 16 amino acids.

Notes on this clonotype: As the CDR3 is not closed by the conserved phenylalanine or tryptophan, this likely results from a read error. The limits of the CDR3 on the DNA are not certain, so only TCRdb's listed CDR3 is given. This rearrangement joins TRBV7-2 to TRBJ2-7; the listed D gene, TRBD1, was not tested against the DNA. Germline V gene lookup returns CDR1 SGHTA and CDR2 FQGNSA. With termini counted, the CDR3 has 13 amino acids. The CDR3 reads CASSLGGASYNEQ.

CDR3 amino acids: CSARRGRTDTQYF. In DNA form, the CDR3 reads TGCAGTGCTAGGAGGGGGAGGACAGATACCCAGTACTTC. This chain joins TRBV20-1 and TRBJ2-5, with D possibly called TRBD1 or TRBD2 (6 bases each). Germline CDR1 is DFQATT and CDR2 is SNEGSKA (reference sequence). The CDR3 runs to 13 residues. The germline V and J ends were trimmed by 3 bases and 8 bases, with 16 bases remaining between them.

For this clonotype: Sequence at one end of the junction differs from germline and may be a read error. The CDR3 region is CASIKGCSGGGPQF. CDR3 DNA: TGTGCCAGCATCAAAGGTTGTAGCGGGGGAGGGCCGCAGTTC. The chain recombines TRBV7-2 with TRBJ2-7; 9 bases line up with TRBD2. The CDR3 totals 14 residues. Germline-derived CDR1 and CDR2 are SGHTA and FQGNSA.

This clonotype showed up many times. The chain has TRBV6-4 and TRBJ2-3; D perhaps matches TRBD1 (5 bases). Germline V gives CDR1 MRHNA, CDR2 SNTAGT. V lost 7 bases and J 3 bases, leaving 11 bases between the germline ends. This CDR3 region has 13 residues. The CDR3 DNA sequence: TGTGCCAGCAAGGCTCCAGGGACAGATACGCAGTATTTT. It specifies CASKAPGTDTQYF.

The CDR3 DNA sequence: TGTGCCAGCAGTGATCAGGGAGCTAACTATGGCTACACCTTC. Protein product: CASSDQGANYGYTF. The rearrangement links TRBV25-1 to TRBJ1-2; weak D call: TRBD1 (5 bases). V lost 3 bases and J 0 bases, leaving 8 bases between the germline ends. The CDR3 loop spans 14 amino acids. CDR1 and CDR2 from the germline V gene are MGHDK and SYGVNS.

This clonotype was seen many times. This sequence joins TRBV7-2 and TRBJ1-1; TRBD1 matches 8 bases. Germline lookup yields CDR1 SGHTA and CDR2 FQGNSA. V dropped 5 bases and J dropped 6; count of bases not matched to a gene: 5. The CDR3 covers 13 residues. CDR3: CASSPGGKPEAFF. The CDR3 nucleotides read TGTGCCAGCAGCCCAGGGGGCAAGCCTGAAGCTTTCTTT. Full variable domain (rest looked up from reference TRBV7-2 and TRBJ1-1): GAGVSQSPSNKVTEKGKDVELRCDPISGHTALYWYRQSLGQGLEFLIYFQGNSAPDKSGLPSDRFSAERTGGSVSTLTIQRTQQEDSAVYLCASSPGGKPEAFFGQGTRLTVV.

Turning to this clonotype: At one end, the junction sequence differs from germline, possibly due to a read error. This chain uses TRBV2 with TRBJ2-7; 8 positions match TRBD1. CDR1 and CDR2 (germline): SNHLY, FYNNEI. The CDR3 consists of 14 residues. The CDR3 DNA reads as TGTGCCATCAAGGTCCAGGGGGCCCGTTACGAGAAGTACTTC. Translating it yields CAIKVQGARYEKYF.

The chain carries TRBV7-6 and TRBJ2-5, with D perhaps TRBD2 (6 bases). The germline V gene has CDR1 SGHVS and CDR2 FNYEAQ. The CDR3 has 16 residues. V was clipped by 3 bases and J by 10 bases, with 24 bases between them. The CDR3 DNA follows: TGTGCCAGCAGCTTGGGGGGTAGTGAGCGCCAACAGATCCAGTACTTC. It is translated as CASSLGGSERQQIQYF. The complete variable domain, with remaining parts taken from reference TRBV7-6 and TRBJ2-5, reads GAGVSQSPRYKVTKRGQDVALRCDPISGHVSLYWYRQALGQGPEFLTYFNYEAQQDKSGLPNDRFSAERPEGSISTLTIQRTEQRDSAMYRCASSLGGSERQQIQYFGPGTRLLVL.

This clonotype was found many times. The rearrangement joins TRBV7-2 to TRBJ2-4, with D perhaps assigned TRBD1 or TRBD2 (7 bases each). V lost 4 bases and J 6 bases, leaving 19 bases between the germline ends. The V gene's germline CDR1 is SGHTA and CDR2 FQGNSA. The CDR3 is made up of 16 amino acids. The CDR3 spells CASSSRGTGEGNIQYF. The CDR3 DNA follows: TGTGCCAGCAGCTCACGGGGTACAGGGGAGGGAAACATTCAGTACTTC.

CDR3 amino acids: CASSEDSGSQTQYF. CDR3 in DNA: TGTGCCAGCAGCGAGGACTCCGGCTCGCAGACCCAGTACTTC. This rearrangement joins TRBV7-4 to TRBJ2-5, with TRBD2 as a possible D gene (5 bases). Germline loops: CDR1 SGHVT, CDR2 SQSDAQ. Trimming shortened V by 5 bases and J by 6 bases, and 16 bases separated the two germline ends. The CDR3 is made up of 14 amino acids.

This clonotype came up a few times. This chain links TRBV24-1 with TRBJ1-2, with D unresolved. The germline V gene encodes CDR1 KGHDR and CDR2 SFDVKD. Trimming removed 3 bases from V and 6 bases from J, with 7 bases in between. The CDR3 totals 12 residues. The chain's CDR3 is CATSDPGHGYTF. CDR3 sequence (DNA): TGTGCCACCAGTGATCCTGGGCATGGCTACACCTTC.